This T cell receptor beta chain was captured in a study of identical twins. V lost 6 bases to trimming and J lost 5 bases; unmatched junction nucleotides: 6. There are 13 residues in the CDR3. Germline V CDR1 and CDR2: ENHRY, SYGVKD. TCRdb used MiXCR to reprocess the 5' RACE reads, holding one entry per CDR3 protein. The sample gives about 1.7 million distinct CDR3 sequences, around 33% of which show up once; about 0.27% is in the top ten. A few counts support this clonotype. What it binds is not known. Findings and limits, study-wide: Within cord blood, abundant beta clonotypes carried fewer insertions, but memory repertoires showed no such trend. Within beta out-of-frame sequences, the excess sharing observed between twins was weaker.

The origin of this receptor is a newborn girl in good health. Sequenced material: cord blood. The V and J genes are TRBV10-3 and TRBJ1-2; 7 bases line up with TRBD1. In DNA form, the CDR3 reads TGTGCCATCAGCCGGGACAGCGTTTATGGCTACACCTTC. Translating it yields CAISRDSVYGYTF.